This record covers a single T cell receptor beta chain. Antigen: not known. This sample was taken from a study of identical twins' blood T cells. General observations from the study: Twins shared about as many clonotypes as their cloneset sizes predicted.

The germline V and J ends were trimmed by 4 bases and 4 bases, with 20 bases remaining between them. The CDR3 length is 16 residues. Germline V gene lookup returns CDR1 SGHRS and CDR2 YFSETQ. Reared together, all three twin pairs probably met the same infectious agents and vaccines. A previously described protocol, modified, built RNA-based TCR cDNA libraries. From the 5' RACE reads, TCRdb called clonotypes with MiXCR, one entry per CDR3 protein. The table lists roughly 340,000 distinct CDR3 sequences, about 28% of them singletons. Sequenced sample: PBMCs. The receptor's source is a woman aged 18-49 years in good health. This rearrangement joins TRBV5-1 to TRBJ1-2; D is perhaps TRBD1 (6 bases). The CDR3 nucleotides read TGCGCCAGCAGCAGCAGACAGGATTCGGAGACCTATGGCTACACCTTC. Amino acid sequence: CASSSRQDSETYGYTF. Variable domain in full (rest from reference TRBV5-1 and TRBJ1-2): KAGVTQTPRYLIKTRGQQVTLSCSPISGHRSVSWYQQTPGQGLQFLFEYFSETQRNKGNFPGRFSGRQFSNSRSEMNVSTLELGDSALYLCASSSRQDSETYGYTFGSGTRLTVV.